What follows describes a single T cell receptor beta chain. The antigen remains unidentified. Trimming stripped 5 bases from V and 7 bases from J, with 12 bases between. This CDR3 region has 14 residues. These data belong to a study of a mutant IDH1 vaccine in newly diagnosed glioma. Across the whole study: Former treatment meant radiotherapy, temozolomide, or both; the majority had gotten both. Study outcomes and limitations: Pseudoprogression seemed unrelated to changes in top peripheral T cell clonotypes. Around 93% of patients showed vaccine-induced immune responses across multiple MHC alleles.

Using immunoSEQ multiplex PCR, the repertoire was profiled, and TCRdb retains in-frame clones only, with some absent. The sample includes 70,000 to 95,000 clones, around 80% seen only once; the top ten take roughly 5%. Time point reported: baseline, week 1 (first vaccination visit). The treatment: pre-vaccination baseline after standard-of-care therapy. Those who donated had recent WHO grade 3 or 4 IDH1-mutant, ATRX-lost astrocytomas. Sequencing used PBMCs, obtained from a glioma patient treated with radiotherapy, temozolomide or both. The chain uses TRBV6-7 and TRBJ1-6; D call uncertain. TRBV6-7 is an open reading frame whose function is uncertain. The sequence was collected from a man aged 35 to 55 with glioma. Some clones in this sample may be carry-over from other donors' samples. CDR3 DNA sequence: TGTGCCAGCAGTACGAGGTCGGGCAATTCACCCCTCCACTTT. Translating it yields CASSTRSGNSPLHF.